Presented here are 25 T cell receptor beta chains from one specimen sequenced in a study of tumor-infiltrating lymphocytes in primary liver carcinoma. Scientists recovered RNA and DNA together from approximately 20-30 mg of unsorted bulk tissue. A primer matching the constant region was used to make TCR beta cDNA from around 460 ng of total RNA. ARM-PCR was slightly modified, and three nested multiplex PCR rounds with it gave rise to the TCR beta libraries. A C-beta reverse primer was combined with TRBV1-TRBV30 forward primers in the first two PCR rounds, and each round had about 10 cycles. TCRdb reprocessed the multiplex PCR reads via MiXCR and lists one record per CDR3 protein. This table holds some 32,000 distinct CDR3 sequences, less than 80% found once. The sequenced material came from liver tumor tissue from sampling region 5. Subset indicated: tumor region T5, tumor centre. The source of these receptors is a man aged 40-49 years with primary liver carcinoma and hepatitis B virus infection.

This chain connects TRBV4-1 to TRBJ2-7, with D tentatively TRBD2 (5 bases). Germline assignment: CDR1 MGHRA and CDR2 YSYEKL. This CDR3 is built from 13 residues. Between the trimmed V and J ends, which lost 6 bases and 4 bases, there was a span of 13 bases. CDR3 in amino acids: CASSSVGWYEQYF. DNA of the CDR3: TGCGCCAGCAGTAGCGTGGGATGGTACGAGCAGTACTTC.

As for this clonotype: A junction boundary mismatches the germline segment, possibly from a read error. The chain uses TRBV20-1 and TRBJ2-2; a weak D match, TRBD2 (6 bases). Germline assignment: CDR1 DFQATT and CDR2 SNEGSKA (reference sequence). The CDR3 is made up of 15 amino acids. The CDR3 DNA sequence: TGCAGTGCTAGAGACATAGCGGTACATCACGGGGAGCCGTTTTTT. Protein product: CSARDIAVHHGEPFF.

In the case of this clonotype: A much larger clone lies one base from this, so it may be a read error. The rearrangement links TRBV19 to TRBJ1-3, with D unclear. Germline V gives CDR1 LNHDA, CDR2 SQIVND (reference sequence). The CDR3 runs to 15 residues. CDR3 amino acids: CASRFAWMAGSTIYF. CDR3 sequence (DNA): TGTGCCAGTAGATTCGCATGGATGGCTGGAAGCACCATATATTTT.

A word on this clonotype: Compared with germline, one end of the junction differs, possibly owing to a read error. The gene calls are TRBV5-4 and TRBJ2-3; 13 bases fit TRBD2. In germline, CDR1 is SGHNT, CDR2 YYREEE (reference sequence). The CDR3 has 18 amino acids. The CDR3 reads CASRHYNGLAGVTDTQYF. CDR3 in DNA: TGTGCCAGCCGTCACTATAACGGACTAGCGGGAGTGACAGATACTCAGTATTTT. Drawing the rest from reference TRBV5-4 and TRBJ2-3, the complete variable domain is ETGVTQSPTHLIKTRGQQVTLRCSSQSGHNTVSWYQQALGQGPQFIFQYYREEENGRGNFPPRFSGLQFPNYSSELNVNALELDDSALYLCASRHYNGLAGVTDTQYFGPGTRLTVL.

This clonotype was counted a single time. The rearrangement uses TRBV5-1 and TRBJ2-7; 9 positions agree with TRBD1. The CDR3 is made up of 14 amino acids. With 3 bases clipped from V and 7 bases from J, the junction kept 8 bases outside the gene matches. Germline V gene sequence: CDR1 SGHRS, CDR2 YFSETQ. CDR3 in DNA: TGCGCCAGCAGCTCCGAACAGGGGGCTATGGAGCAGTACTTC. Translation gives CASSSEQGAMEQYF.

In the case of this clonotype: Sequence at one end of the junction differs from germline and may be a read error. The rearrangement joins TRBV5-5 to TRBJ1-3, with D possibly TRBD1 on 5 matching bases. CDR3 length: 15 amino acids. Per the germline V gene, CDR1 is SGHKS and CDR2 is YYEKEE (reference sequence). The chain's CDR3 is CASRHDRISGNTIYF. The CDR3 nucleotides are TGTGCAAGCAGACATGACAGAATCTCTGGAAACACCATATATTTT.

With respect to this clonotype: A junction boundary mismatches the germline segment, possibly from a read error. CDR3 sequence reads: CSGIGLGTYNEQLF. The CDR3 DNA is TGCAGCGGGATCGGACTGGGGACATACAATGAGCAGCTCTTC. The chain uses TRBV29-1 and TRBJ2-1; possible D gene TRBD1, 6 bases. Germline V gene lookup returns CDR1 SQVTM and CDR2 ANQGSEA. The CDR3 loop spans 14 amino acids.

As for this clonotype: The junction and the germline gene differ at one end; a read error may be behind it. The V and J genes are TRBV5-6 and TRBJ2-7; D gene uncertain. CDR1 is SGHDT and CDR2 is YYEEEE in the germline V gene. The CDR3 extends over 13 amino acids. The CDR3 DNA is TGTGCCAGCAACTTGGCCAATACCTACGAGCAGTACTTC. The encoded protein is CASNLANTYEQYF.

Many counts were recorded for this clonotype. Since a much larger clone is just one base distant, this may be a read error. The chain recombines TRBV6-6 with TRBJ2-6; D is undetermined. The length of the CDR3 is 14 residues. From germline, CDR1 is MNHNY and CDR2 SVGAGI (reference sequence). CDR3 nucleotide sequence: TGTGTCAGCAGTTACGGGTCGGGGGCCAACGTCCTGACTTTC. This sequence encodes CVSSYGSGANVLTF.

The V and J genes are TRBV6-5 and TRBJ2-1; D not certain. The CDR3 runs 15 residues. Germline-derived CDR1 and CDR2 are MNHEY and SVGAGI. V shed 8 bases and J shed 5 bases, with 19 bases lying between them. CDR3 loop: CASCYGSNFNNEQFF. The CDR3 DNA sequence: TGTGCCAGCTGCTACGGAAGCAACTTTAACAATGAGCAGTTCTTC.

The rearrangement joins TRBV10-2 to TRBJ2-7; 11 bases line up with TRBD1. This CDR3 spans 16 amino acids. CDR1 and CDR2 (germline): WSHSY, SAAADI. With V trimmed by 0 bases and J by 9 bases, 10 bases remained unmatched. For the CDR3, the DNA is TGCGCCAGCAGTGAGTCGGCCTCTCGGACAGGGGGCGTGCAGTACTTC. This translates into CASSESASRTGGVQYF.

The sample holds one count of this clonotype. One end of the junction is discordant with germline, which a read error may explain. This chain joins TRBV11-2 and TRBJ1-3; 7 bases fit TRBD1. The CDR3 is 17 amino acids. Germline V gene sequence: CDR1 SGHAT, CDR2 FQNNGV. The CDR3 reads CASSLVSPGTVGETIYF. The CDR3 DNA reads TGTGCCAGTAGCTTAGTTAGCCCCGGGACAGTAGGAGAGACCATATATTTT. The variable domain in full, with the rest retrieved from reference TRBV11-2 and TRBJ1-3, is EAGVAQSPRYKIIEKRQSVAFWCNPISGHATLYWYQQILGQGPKLLIQFQNNGVVDDSQLPKDRFSAERLKGVDSTLKIQPAKLEDSAVYLCASSLVSPGTVGETIYFGEGSWLTVV.

Concerning this clonotype itself: The germline gene is not matched at one end of the junction; a read error may be the cause. The chain uses TRBV5-5 and TRBJ2-1; D not resolved. Germline V gene data show CDR1 as SGHKS and CDR2 as YYEKEE (reference sequence). The CDR3 is 13 residues long. The CDR3 DNA follows: TGTGCCAGCAGCGATTCCCTCTACAATGAGAAGTCCTTC. This codes for CASSDSLYNEKSF.

With respect to this clonotype: The CDR3 does not end in the conserved phenylalanine or tryptophan, so this is likely a read error. The V gene is TRBV18, the J gene TRBJ1-5; a weak D match, TRBD1 (6 bases). In germline, CDR1 is KGHSH, CDR2 LQKENI. The CDR3 length is 15 residues. Written as DNA, the CDR3 is TGTGCCAACTCACGGGGGGGCCTTTCCGGGGAGCCCCAGCATCTT. Protein product: CANSRGGLSGEPQHL.

This clonotype has at least ten counts. The chain has TRBV14 and TRBJ1-1; D may be TRBD1 (6 bases). CDR1 SGHDN and CDR2 FVKESK come from the germline V gene. V shed 7 bases and J shed 4 bases, with 16 bases lying between them. The CDR3 has 14 residues. CDR3: CASTLRRGGTEAFF. The DNA of the CDR3 is TGTGCCAGCACCCTTCGCCGAGGGGGCACTGAAGCTTTCTTT.

A remark on this clonotype: Compared with germline, one end of the junction differs, possibly owing to a read error. The V call is TRBV4-3, the J call TRBJ2-2; D possibly corresponds to TRBD1 (6 bases). Germline loops: CDR1 LGHNA, CDR2 YSLEER. This CDR3 region has 16 residues. DNA for the CDR3: TGCGCCAACAGCCAAAACCCAGAAGGAAACCCAGGGGTGCTGTTTTTT. Translated: CANSQNPEGNPGVLFF.

This clonotype showed up just a few times. The chain links TRBV10-2 to TRBJ2-2; D not certain. The germline V gene encodes CDR1 WSHSY and CDR2 SAAADI. CDR3 length: 16 residues. V lost 9 bases to trimming and J lost 4 bases, with 21 bases between them. The CDR3 DNA follows: TGCGCCAGTAGGCCCCCACTTCTCTCGAGCACCGGGGAGCTGTTTTTT. This sequence encodes CASRPPLLSSTGELFF.

Remarks on this clonotype: The CDR3 carries no conserved terminal phenylalanine or tryptophan, so it likely arises from a read error. The chain is built from TRBV11-1 and TRBJ2-5, with 7 positions matching TRBD1. Germline V gene sequence: CDR1 SGHAT, CDR2 FQDESV (reference sequence). The CDR3 runs to 14 residues. DNA of the CDR3: TGTGTCAGCAGTGGACAGGTGGTGGTGGAGACCCAGTACTTA. Translated, it gives CVSSGQVVVETQYL.

The chain has TRBV28 and TRBJ1-2; weak D call: TRBD1 (6 bases). Germline V gives CDR1 MDHEN, CDR2 SYDVKM. The CDR3 sequence is 13 residues long. The V gene lost 10 bases and the J gene lost 5 bases, with 17 bases spanning the gap. CDR3 sequence: CAKSSQGSYGYTF. DNA of the CDR3: TGTGCCAAGAGTTCCCAGGGGTCGTATGGCTACACCTTC.

Concerning this clonotype itself: This is likely a read error, given that the CDR3 carries no conserved phenylalanine or tryptophan at its end. V gene TRBV30 combines with J gene TRBJ2-3, with D perhaps matching TRBD1 (5 bases). The CDR3 extends over 15 amino acids. CDR1 GTSNPN and CDR2 SVGIG come from the germline V gene (reference sequence). CDR3 bases: TGTGTCTGGGTTCGGTCGACAGCGAGCACAGATACGCAGTATTAT. Residues: CVWVRSTASTDTQYY.

Notes on this clonotype: Its ends do not fully match the called genes, so a read error is possible. The chain carries TRBV9 and TRBJ2-1; 10 bases match TRBD1. The CDR3 runs to 16 residues. The germline CDR1 and CDR2 sequences are SGDLS and YYNGEE. The CDR3 sequence: CASSEGRDRGFSEQFF. CDR3 nucleotides: TGTGCTAGCAGCGAGGGACGGGACAGGGGTTTCAGTGAGCAGTTCTTC. Supplemented by reference TRBV9 and TRBJ2-1, the full variable domain reads DSGVTQTPKHLITATGQRVTLRCSPRSGDLSVYWYQQSLDQGLQFLIQYYNGEERAKGNILERFSAQQFPDLHSELNLSSLELGDSALYFCASSEGRDRGFSEQFFGPGTRLTVL.

Judged by abundance, this clonotype is medium-sized. The rearrangement links TRBV12-3 or TRBV12-4 to TRBJ2-3; TRBD1 matches 7 bases. After removal of 4 bases from V and 3 bases from J, the junction contained 13 bases not matched to a gene. The CDR3 contains 17 residues. Here the CDR3 DNA reads TGTGCCAGCAGTTATCGCCGGGACAGTTTAGTTACAGATACGCAGTATTTT. Translating gives CASSYRRDSLVTDTQYF.

This chain links TRBV29-1 with TRBJ1-2; D not certain. From germline, CDR1 is SQVTM and CDR2 ANQGSEA. V was shortened by 0 bases and J by 9 bases, with 11 bases between the two germline ends. This CDR3 has 12 residues. CDR3 DNA: TGCAGCGTTGAAGATAAAGGAGGTAGCTACACCTTC. Translation: CSVEDKGGSYTF.

This clonotype was seen a single time. The chain is built from TRBV6-2 or TRBV6-3 and TRBJ2-3, with 11 nucleotides matching TRBD2. Germline trimming cut 6 bases from V and 4 bases from J; bases unmatched to any gene: 15. Looked up from germline, CDR1 is MNHEY and CDR2 is SVGEGT. This CDR3 contains 18 residues. The CDR3 loop is CASSFLLLAGAGADTQYF. Written as DNA, the CDR3 is TGTGCCAGCAGCTTCCTCCTACTAGCGGGAGCTGGGGCAGATACGCAGTATTTT.

This clonotype was counted a single time. The chain links TRBV29-1 to TRBJ1-6; maybe TRBD1 (6 bases). The germline CDR1 and CDR2 sequences are SQVTM and ANQGSEA. The CDR3 is 13 amino acids. Trimming cost V 7 bases and J 11 bases, with 18 bases left between them. The CDR3 loop is CSAATGSTPPLHF. In DNA, the CDR3 is TGCAGCGCTGCGACAGGATCGACTCCACCCCTCCACTTT.